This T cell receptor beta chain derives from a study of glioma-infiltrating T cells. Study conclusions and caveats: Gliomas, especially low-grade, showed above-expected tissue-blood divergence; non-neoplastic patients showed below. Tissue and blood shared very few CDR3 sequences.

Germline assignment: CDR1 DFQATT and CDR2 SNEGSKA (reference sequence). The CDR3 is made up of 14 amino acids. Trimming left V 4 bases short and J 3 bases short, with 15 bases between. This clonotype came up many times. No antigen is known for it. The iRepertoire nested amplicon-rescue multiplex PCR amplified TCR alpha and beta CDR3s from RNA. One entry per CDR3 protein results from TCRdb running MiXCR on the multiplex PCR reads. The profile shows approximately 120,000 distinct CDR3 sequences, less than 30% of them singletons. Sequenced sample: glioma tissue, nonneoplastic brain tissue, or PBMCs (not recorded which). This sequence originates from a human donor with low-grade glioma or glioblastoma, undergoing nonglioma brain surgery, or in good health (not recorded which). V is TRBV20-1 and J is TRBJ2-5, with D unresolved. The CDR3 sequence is CSAKGRTGEETQYF. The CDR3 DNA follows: TGCAGTGCTAAAGGCCGGACGGGCGAAGAGACCCAGTACTTC.